Described below is a single T cell receptor beta chain sequence and its context. The sample holds many counts of this clonotype. Its antigen specificity is not known. Base qualities are not recorded, but no much larger clone differs from it by a single base. The ophthalmopathy patients had moderately to severely active disease, with a Clinical Activity Score of 3 or higher, a NOSPECS grade of 4 or higher, and a disease duration of less than 3 months. Anyone with other autoimmune diseases, uncontrolled infections, pregnancy or lactation was excluded from the study. Diagnosis relied on clinical symptoms, serum thyroxine, TRAb, thyroid ultrasound and orbital computed tomography. Using Ficoll-Paque density gradient centrifugation, PBMCs were isolated from approximately 11 ml of fresh peripheral blood. Total RNA was extracted with Trizol reagent and quality-checked on an Agilent 2100 Bioanalyzer. The source of the sample is a study of Graves' ophthalmopathy and Graves' hyperthyroidism listed by TCRdb under 2018. Describing the broader study: Peripheral blood was collected before any treatment was given, at the time of initial diagnosis. The study used TCR beta repertoire signatures to distinguish Graves' ophthalmopathy from Graves' hyperthyroidism and to predict progression to ophthalmopathy. In total, 120 to 150 blood samples were TCR-sequenced: 43 ophthalmopathy, roughly 77 hyperthyroidism and roughly 17 hyperthyroidism-to-ophthalmopathy patients. To explore V-J signatures that separate ophthalmopathy from hyperthyroidism, a discovery set of approximately 100 patients was enrolled, consisting of 40 to 45 with ophthalmopathy and approximately 60 with stable hyperthyroidism. An independent validation cohort was composed of about 20 hyperthyroidism patients and 17 patients who later progressed from hyperthyroidism to ophthalmopathy. In more than five hyperthyroidism patients, T-cell repertoires of thyroid tissue and blood were compared. After sampling, hyperthyroidism patients received methimazole starting at 30 mg daily, and ophthalmopathy patients received high-dose intravenous methylprednisolone.

TCR beta CDR3 regions were amplified from RNA transcripts for repertoire sequencing. The first round was an RT-PCR using HTBI primers with the Qiagen OneStep RT-PCR kit, and this first round was followed by a second-round multiplex PCR, then size selection and purification. Libraries were sequenced on an Illumina HiSeq2000 using paired-end 100 bp reads. The source study handled its data this way. SOAPnuke was used to process the reads, throwing out any read that had adapters, had uncalled bases, had a mean Phred below 15, or lacked an exact constant-primer or identifier match. COPE v1.2.5 was used to merge the high-quality paired reads. Each unique nucleotide sequence was treated as a clonotype, and MiTCR v1.1 was used to align the clonotypes to the IMGT TRB V, D and J references. Analysis was restricted to V-J combinations with a frequency above 0.0001, which covered 98% to 99.2% of repertoires. A TCR clonal expansion and chaos score per V-J combination was defined as the ratio of F50 clonal expansion to chaos observed in the TCRdist matrix. Welch's t-statistics and random forest were used to reduce the features to around 13 V-J combinations, which were then used as input to a naive Bayes classifier. Thyroid-blood repertoire similarity was quantified with the Morisita-Horn index. TCRdb reran the public reads through fastp at Q25 and MiXCR, keeping productive beta chains. Each CDR3 protein appears once, grouped with its most common genes and DNA. These V and J calls rely on TCRdb rather than the paper's analysis. The sample has about 700,000 distinct CDR3 sequences on record, 40% of them singletons. Clones ranked in the top ten supply 44% of the sample.

Study-wide findings and limitations: In validation, the model predicted ophthalmopathy progression with roughly 68% sensitivity and roughly 72% specificity; 12 predicted patients were CT-confirmed with GO in a median of around 6 months. Sample size was not predetermined statistically, and investigators were not blinded to group allocation. Most expanded thyroid clonotypes with frequency above 0.001 were also detected in blood, suggesting blood repertoires may reflect the thyroid immune response. In cross-validation, the 13-signature model distinguished ophthalmopathy from stable hyperthyroidism with 87.88% sensitivity and around 81% specificity, while in the test set the corresponding values were around 79% and 71%.

From its cysteine to its phenylalanine, the CDR3 spans 13 amino acids. Just the 39-base CDR3 DNA is kept, in frame starting at base 1. CDR1 and CDR2 are drawn from the germline V gene (reference sequence): SEHNR, FQNEAQ. The trim is 1 base for V and 5 bases for J, with a gap of 8 bases between the germline ends. The chain links TRBV7-9 with TRBJ1-2; the D gene assignment is ambiguous. This sequence was found in an adult man with Graves' ophthalmopathy. Sequenced material: peripheral blood. Here is the DNA: TGTGCCAGCAGCTTAGGACGGTCTTATGGCTACACCTTC. Its amino acids are CASSLGRSYGYTF.